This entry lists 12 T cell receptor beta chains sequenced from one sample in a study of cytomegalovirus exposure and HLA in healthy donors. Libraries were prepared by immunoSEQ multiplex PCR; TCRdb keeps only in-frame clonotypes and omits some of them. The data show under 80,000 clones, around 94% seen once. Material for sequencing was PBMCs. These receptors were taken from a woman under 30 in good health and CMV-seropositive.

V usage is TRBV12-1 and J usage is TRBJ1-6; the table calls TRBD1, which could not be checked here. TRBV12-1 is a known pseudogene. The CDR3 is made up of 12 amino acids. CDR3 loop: CARTGGWSPLHF. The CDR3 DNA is TGTGCCAGAACAGGGGGCTGGTCACCCCTCCACTTT.

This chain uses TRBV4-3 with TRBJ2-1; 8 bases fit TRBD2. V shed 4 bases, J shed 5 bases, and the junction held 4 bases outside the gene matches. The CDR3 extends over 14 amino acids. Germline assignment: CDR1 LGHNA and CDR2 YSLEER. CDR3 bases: TGCGCCAGCAGCCCGGGGGGGCCCCACAATGAGCAGTTCTTC. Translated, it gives CASSPGGPHNEQFF.

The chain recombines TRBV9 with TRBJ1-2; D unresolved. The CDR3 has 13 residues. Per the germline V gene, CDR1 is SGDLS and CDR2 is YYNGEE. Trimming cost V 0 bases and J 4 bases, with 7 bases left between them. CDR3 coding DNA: TGTGCCAGCAGCGTAGCGGGAGTCTATGGCTACACCTTC. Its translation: CASSVAGVYGYTF.

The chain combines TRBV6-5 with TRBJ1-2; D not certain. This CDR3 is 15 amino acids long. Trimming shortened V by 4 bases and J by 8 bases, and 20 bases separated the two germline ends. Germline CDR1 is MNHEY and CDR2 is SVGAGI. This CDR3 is CASSSPAGFLEGYTF. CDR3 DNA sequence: TGTGCCAGCAGTTCGCCCGCCGGGTTCCTGGAGGGCTACACCTTC.

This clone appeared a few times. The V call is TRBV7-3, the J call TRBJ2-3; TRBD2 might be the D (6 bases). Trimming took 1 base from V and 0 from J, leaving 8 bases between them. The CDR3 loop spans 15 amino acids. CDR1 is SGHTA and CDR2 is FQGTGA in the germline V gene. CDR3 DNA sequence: TGTGCCAGCAGCTTAATGCGGGGTAGCACAGATACGCAGTATTTT. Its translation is CASSLMRGSTDTQYF.

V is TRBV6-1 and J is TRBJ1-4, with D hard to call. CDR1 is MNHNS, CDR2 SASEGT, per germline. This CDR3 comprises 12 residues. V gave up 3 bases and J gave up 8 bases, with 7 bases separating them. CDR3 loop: CASSEFVEKLFF. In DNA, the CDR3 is TGTGCCAGCAGTGAGTTCGTCGAAAAACTGTTTTTT.

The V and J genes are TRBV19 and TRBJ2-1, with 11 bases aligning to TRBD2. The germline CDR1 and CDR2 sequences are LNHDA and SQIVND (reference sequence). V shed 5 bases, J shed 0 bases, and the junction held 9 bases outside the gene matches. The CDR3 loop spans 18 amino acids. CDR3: CASSVTSGDFSSYNEQFF. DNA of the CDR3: TGTGCCAGTAGTGTGACTAGCGGGGACTTCAGCTCCTACAATGAGCAGTTCTTC.

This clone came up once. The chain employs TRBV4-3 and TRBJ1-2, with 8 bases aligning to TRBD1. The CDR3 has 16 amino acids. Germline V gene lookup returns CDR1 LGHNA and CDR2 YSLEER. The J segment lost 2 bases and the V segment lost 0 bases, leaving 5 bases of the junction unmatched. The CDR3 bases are TGCGCCAGCAGCCAAGATTCGACAGGGGCGAACTATGGCTACACCTTC. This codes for CASSQDSTGANYGYTF.

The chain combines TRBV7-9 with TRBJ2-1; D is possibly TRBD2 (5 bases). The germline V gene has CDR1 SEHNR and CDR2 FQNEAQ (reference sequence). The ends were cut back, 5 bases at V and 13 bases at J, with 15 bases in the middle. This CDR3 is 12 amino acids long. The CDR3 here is CASSLPGSPQFF. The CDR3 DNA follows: TGTGCCAGCAGCCTTCCGGGATCCCCTCAGTTCTTC.

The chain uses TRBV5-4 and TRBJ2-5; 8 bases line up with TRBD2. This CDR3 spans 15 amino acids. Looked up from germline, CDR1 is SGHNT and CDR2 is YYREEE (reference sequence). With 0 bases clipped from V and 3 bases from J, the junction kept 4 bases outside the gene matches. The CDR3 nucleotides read TGTGCCAGCAGCTTGGATTCCGGGGGGGAAGAGACCCAGTACTTC. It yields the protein CASSLDSGGEETQYF.

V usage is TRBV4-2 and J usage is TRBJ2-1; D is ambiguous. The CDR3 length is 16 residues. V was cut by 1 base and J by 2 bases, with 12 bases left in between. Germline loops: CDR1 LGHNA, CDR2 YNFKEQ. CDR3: CASSQGAISTYNEQFF. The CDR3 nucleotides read TGTGCCAGCAGCCAAGGCGCCATTTCTACCTACAATGAGCAGTTCTTC.

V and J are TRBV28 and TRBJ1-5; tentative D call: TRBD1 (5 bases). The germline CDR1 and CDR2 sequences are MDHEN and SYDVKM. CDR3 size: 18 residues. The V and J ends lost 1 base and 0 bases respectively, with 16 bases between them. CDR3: CASSLYTGGTHSNQPQHF. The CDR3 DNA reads TGTGCCAGCAGTTTATACACGGGGGGGACTCATAGCAATCAGCCCCAGCATTTT. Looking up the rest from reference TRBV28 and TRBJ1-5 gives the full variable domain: DVKVTQSSRYLVKRTGEKVFLECVQDMDHENMFWYRQDPGLGLRLIYFSYDVKMKEKGDIPEGYSVSREKKERFSLILESASTNQTSMYLCASSLYTGGTHSNQPQHFGDGTRLSIL.